These 6 T cell receptor beta chains share one sample of origin, sequenced in a study of cytomegalovirus exposure and HLA in healthy donors. It was with 60 Vbeta and 13 Jbeta primers that the PCR ran. Profiling relied on immunoSEQ multiplex PCR, and the TCRdb table lists in-frame clones only, not all of them. The sample lists 150,000 or so clones, approximately 78% occurring once. Sequenced material: PBMCs. The receptors stem from a woman under 30 in good health and CMV-seronegative.

CDR3 region: CASSQLGNTGELFF. Written as DNA, the CDR3 is TGCGCCAGCAGCCAACTAGGGAACACCGGGGAGCTGTTTTTT. This chain links TRBV4-3 with TRBJ2-2; D unclear. Per germline, CDR1 LGHNA and CDR2 YSLEER. This CDR3 has 14 amino acids. Trimming removed 2 bases at V and 1 base at J, with 5 bases between.

The chain joins TRBV5-6 to TRBJ2-5; 9 nucleotides match TRBD1. The CDR3 contains 15 residues. The V gene end was trimmed by 4 bases and the J gene end by 5 bases; junction bases not matched to a gene: 9. Germline values: CDR1 SGHDT, CDR2 YYEEEE. The CDR3 loop is CASSARTGVVETQYF. The DNA for the CDR3 is TGTGCCAGCAGCGCTCGGACAGGGGTAGTGGAGACCCAGTACTTC.

The V gene is TRBV4-1, the J gene TRBJ1-6, with TRBD1 as a possible D gene (6 bases). Germline V gene data show CDR1 as MGHRA and CDR2 as YSYEKL. Trimming removed 4 bases at V and 6 bases at J, with 16 bases between. The CDR3 is made up of 16 amino acids. CDR3: CASSPEQGGGNSPLHF. The CDR3 DNA is TGCGCCAGCAGCCCAGAACAGGGAGGGGGTAATTCACCCCTCCACTTT.

The chain joins TRBV6-1 to TRBJ2-1; 11 positions match TRBD2. This CDR3 contains 17 residues. Germline V lookup: CDR1 MNHNS, CDR2 SASEGT. V lost 2 bases to trimming and J lost 4 bases; unmatched junction nucleotides: 7. CDR3 DNA sequence: TGTGCCAGCAGTGAACACGGCCTAGCGGGAGGATACAATGAGCAGTTCTTC. Its protein is CASSEHGLAGGYNEQFF.

This chain joins TRBV28 and TRBJ1-2, with D tentatively TRBD1 (5 bases). Germline V gene data show CDR1 as MDHEN and CDR2 as SYDVKM. CDR3 length equals 15 residues. V was trimmed by 5 bases and J by 4 bases, leaving 17 bases between them. CDR3 residues: CASSTPGTGLYGYTF. In DNA form, the CDR3 reads TGTGCCAGCAGTACCCCCGGGACGGGACTCTATGGCTACACCTTC.

This clone is a singleton in its sample. The chain combines TRBV27 with TRBJ2-3, with D possibly being TRBD2 (6 bases). Germline values: CDR1 MNHEY, CDR2 SMNVEV (reference sequence). The CDR3 has 15 residues. Trimming shortened V by 5 bases and J by 0 bases, and 12 bases separated the two germline ends. The CDR3 sequence is CASSAEGLSTDTQYF. Written as DNA, the CDR3 is TGTGCCAGCAGTGCGGAGGGCCTGAGCACAGATACGCAGTATTTT.